Listed below are T cell receptor beta chains from one sample, sequenced in a study of blood T cell repertoires in COVID-19. Using immunoSEQ multiplex PCR, the repertoire was profiled, and TCRdb retains in-frame clones only, with some absent. The data hold just over 95,000 clones, with approximately 81% observed a single time. Specimen: peripheral blood. These receptors all stem from a man between 60 and 75 years old with acute or convalescent COVID-19. CDR3s include the opening cysteine and the closing phenylalanine or tryptophan. Fields, in order: CDR3 length, J gene, D gene, clone size, V gene, CDR3 DNA, CDR3 protein. D genes are given only for firm matches. Clone size is given for some rows only: seen once, a few or many times, or a class if the clone is expanded.

cdr3_length: 15; j_call: TRBJ1-6; d_call: TRBD1; clone_size: NA; v_call: TRBV10-3; cdr3_nt: TGTGCCATCAGTGGGGAACAGGGGAAATATTCACCCCTCCACTTT; cdr3_aa: CAISGEQGKYSPLHF
cdr3_length: 15; j_call: TRBJ1-1; d_call: NA; clone_size: NA; v_call: TRBV5-4; cdr3_nt: TGTGCCAGCAGCTTGACAGTGGATCATTTCACTGAAGCTTTCTTT; cdr3_aa: CASSLTVDHFTEAFF
cdr3_length: 14; j_call: TRBJ1-1; d_call: TRBD1; clone_size: NA; v_call: TRBV11-1; cdr3_nt: TGTGCCAGCAGCTTAGCGAAGGATCAGGGGGCGGCTTTCTTT; cdr3_aa: CASSLAKDQGAAFF
cdr3_length: 13; j_call: TRBJ2-7; d_call: NA; clone_size: few; v_call: TRBV7-3; cdr3_nt: TGTGCCAGCAGCTTAAGTTTGGCGGACGAGCAGTACTTC; cdr3_aa: CASSLSLADEQYF
cdr3_length: 15; j_call: TRBJ2-3; d_call: TRBD2; clone_size: NA; v_call: TRBV9; cdr3_nt: TGTGCCAGCAGCATCGGGGGGGCAGGAACAGATACGCAGTATTTT; cdr3_aa: CASSIGGAGTDTQYF
cdr3_length: 11; j_call: TRBJ1-1; d_call: TRBD1; clone_size: NA; v_call: TRBV29-1; cdr3_nt: TGCAGCGCCTGGACAGGCAGTGAAGCTTTCTTT; cdr3_aa: CSAWTGSEAFF
cdr3_length: 15; j_call: TRBJ2-2; d_call: NA; clone_size: few; v_call: TRBV15; cdr3_nt: TGTGCCACCAGCCCCGTGGGGCTCGACACCGGGGAGCTGTTTTTT; cdr3_aa: CATSPVGLDTGELFF
cdr3_length: 17; j_call: TRBJ2-7; d_call: NA; clone_size: NA; v_call: TRBV4-1; cdr3_nt: TGCGCCAGCAGCCAAGATTCGGGCGGGGGCGCGATCTACGAGCAGTACTTC; cdr3_aa: CASSQDSGGGAIYEQYF
cdr3_length: 13; j_call: TRBJ1-1; d_call: TRBD1; clone_size: NA; v_call: TRBV10-2; cdr3_nt: TGCGCCAGCAGTGCACAGGGGAGGACTGAAGCTTTCTTT; cdr3_aa: CASSAQGRTEAFF
cdr3_length: 14; j_call: TRBJ2-2; d_call: NA; clone_size: NA; v_call: TRBV14; cdr3_nt: TGTGCCAGCAGCCAAGAGTGGGGAGCCGGGGAGCTGTTTTTT; cdr3_aa: CASSQEWGAGELFF
cdr3_length: 12; j_call: TRBJ1-2; d_call: TRBD1; clone_size: NA; v_call: TRBV11-1; cdr3_nt: TGTGCCAGCAGGGGACAGGGGAGAGGCTACACCTTC; cdr3_aa: CASRGQGRGYTF
cdr3_length: 12; j_call: TRBJ1-5; d_call: NA; clone_size: NA; v_call: TRBV24-1; cdr3_nt: TGTGCCACCAGTGCGTTCAATCAGCCCCAGCATTTT; cdr3_aa: CATSAFNQPQHF
cdr3_length: 13; j_call: TRBJ2-3; d_call: TRBD2; clone_size: NA; v_call: TRBV10-2; cdr3_nt: TGCGCCAGCAGGCGGGGGTCCACAGATACGCAGTATTTT; cdr3_aa: CASRRGSTDTQYF
cdr3_length: 13; j_call: TRBJ2-3; d_call: TRBD1; clone_size: NA; v_call: TRBV6-5; cdr3_nt: TGTGCCAGCAGGGGACAGGGCACAGATACGCAGTATTTT; cdr3_aa: CASRGQGTDTQYF
cdr3_length: 13; j_call: TRBJ1-1; d_call: NA; clone_size: NA; v_call: TRBV11-2; cdr3_nt: TGTGCCAGCAGCCCGCGGGTAGCGACTGAAGCTTTCTTT; cdr3_aa: CASSPRVATEAFF
cdr3_length: 16; j_call: TRBJ1-1; d_call: NA; clone_size: NA; v_call: TRBV3-1/TRBV3-2; cdr3_nt: TGTGCCAGCAGCCAAGTACCTCGGGGGGGGAACACTGAAGCTTTCTTT; cdr3_aa: CASSQVPRGGNTEAFF
cdr3_length: 13; j_call: TRBJ2-7; d_call: NA; clone_size: NA; v_call: TRBV15; cdr3_nt: TGTGCCACCAGCATTGACAGGATCTACGAGCAGTACTTC; cdr3_aa: CATSIDRIYEQYF
cdr3_length: 16; j_call: TRBJ2-3; d_call: NA; clone_size: NA; v_call: TRBV21-1; cdr3_nt: TGTGCCAGCAGCACTAGCGGGAGTCTGGGTCCAGATACGCAGTATTTT; cdr3_aa: CASSTSGSLGPDTQYF
cdr3_length: 16; j_call: TRBJ2-1; d_call: NA; clone_size: NA; v_call: TRBV7-9; cdr3_nt: TGTGCCACTACAGCGGGTTCTGTCGGAGGGTGGAATGAGCAGTTCTTC; cdr3_aa: CATTAGSVGGWNEQFF
cdr3_length: 15; j_call: TRBJ1-1; d_call: TRBD1; clone_size: NA; v_call: TRBV27; cdr3_nt: TGTGCCAGCAGTTCCCGACAGGGGGCGAACACTGAAGCTTTCTTT; cdr3_aa: CASSSRQGANTEAFF
cdr3_length: 15; j_call: TRBJ2-1; d_call: TRBD2; clone_size: NA; v_call: TRBV6-5; cdr3_nt: TGTGCCAGCACCCAGGTAGCGGGGGGGCGGAATGAGCAGTTCTTC; cdr3_aa: CASTQVAGGRNEQFF
cdr3_length: 13; j_call: TRBJ1-5; d_call: NA; clone_size: once; v_call: TRBV12-3/TRBV12-4; cdr3_nt: TGTGCCAGCAGTGGGGGAGGAGGTCAGCCCCAGCATTTT; cdr3_aa: CASSGGGGQPQHF
cdr3_length: 16; j_call: TRBJ2-1; d_call: TRBD1; clone_size: few; v_call: TRBV24-1; cdr3_nt: TGTGCCACCAGTGATACCGGGACAGGGAGGGGTAATGAGCAGTTCTTC; cdr3_aa: CATSDTGTGRGNEQFF
cdr3_length: 14; j_call: TRBJ2-1; d_call: TRBD2; clone_size: NA; v_call: TRBV11-3; cdr3_nt: TGTGCCAGCAGCCCCGGGACTAGTCGCAATGAGCAGTTCTTC; cdr3_aa: CASSPGTSRNEQFF
cdr3_length: 11; j_call: TRBJ2-7; d_call: NA; clone_size: NA; v_call: TRBV5-1; cdr3_nt: TGCGCCAAAGACAGCTGCTACGAGCAGTACTTC; cdr3_aa: CAKDSCYEQYF
cdr3_length: 15; j_call: TRBJ2-2; d_call: NA; clone_size: few; v_call: TRBV9; cdr3_nt: TGTGCCAGCAGCGTAGGAACACCGAACACCGGGGAGCTGTTTTTT; cdr3_aa: CASSVGTPNTGELFF
cdr3_length: 14; j_call: TRBJ1-6; d_call: NA; clone_size: NA; v_call: TRBV3-1/TRBV3-2; cdr3_nt: TGTGCCAGCAGCCAGGTCTTTGAGGTTTCACCCCTCCACTTT; cdr3_aa: CASSQVFEVSPLHF
cdr3_length: 17; j_call: TRBJ2-3; d_call: NA; clone_size: NA; v_call: TRBV4-1; cdr3_nt: TGCGCCAGCAGCCAAGACCCCGGCGGGCGGGGCACAGATACGCAGTATTTT; cdr3_aa: CASSQDPGGRGTDTQYF
cdr3_length: 15; j_call: TRBJ2-1; d_call: NA; clone_size: NA; v_call: TRBV5-4; cdr3_nt: TGTGCCAGCTCGAAGGGGGGGGGCAACTACAATGAGCAGTTCTTC; cdr3_aa: CASSKGGGNYNEQFF
cdr3_length: 13; j_call: TRBJ2-1; d_call: TRBD1; clone_size: NA; v_call: TRBV6-1; cdr3_nt: TGTGCCAGTGGTGACAGGGGGCTAGGAGAGCAGTTCTTC; cdr3_aa: CASGDRGLGEQFF
cdr3_length: 15; j_call: TRBJ2-7; d_call: NA; clone_size: NA; v_call: TRBV15; cdr3_nt: TGTGCCACCTTCACAACTCAAGGGGGGGCCTACGAGCAGTACTTC; cdr3_aa: CATFTTQGGAYEQYF
cdr3_length: 18; j_call: TRBJ2-2; d_call: TRBD1; clone_size: NA; v_call: TRBV18; cdr3_nt: TGTGCCAGCTCACCCTTTGCACCGGGACAGGGTATCACCGGGGAGCTGTTTTTT; cdr3_aa: CASSPFAPGQGITGELFF
cdr3_length: 14; j_call: TRBJ2-5; d_call: NA; clone_size: NA; v_call: TRBV6-5; cdr3_nt: TGTGCCAGCAGCCACTTAGCTGGTGCCGAGACCCAGTACTTC; cdr3_aa: CASSHLAGAETQYF
cdr3_length: 13; j_call: TRBJ1-3; d_call: NA; clone_size: NA; v_call: TRBV30; cdr3_nt: TGTGCCTGGCGTCTTTACTCTGGAAACACCATATATTTT; cdr3_aa: CAWRLYSGNTIYF
cdr3_length: 14; j_call: TRBJ1-2; d_call: NA; clone_size: NA; v_call: TRBV6-5; cdr3_nt: TGTGCCAGCAGGATCTCGGGAGGGGCCCAGGGCTACACCTTC; cdr3_aa: CASRISGGAQGYTF
cdr3_length: 14; j_call: TRBJ2-2; d_call: TRBD2; clone_size: NA; v_call: TRBV24-1; cdr3_nt: TGTGCCACCAGTCCAGTAGCGGGAGCCGGGGAGCTGTTTTTT; cdr3_aa: CATSPVAGAGELFF
cdr3_length: 17; j_call: TRBJ1-1; d_call: TRBD1; clone_size: many; v_call: TRBV5-4; cdr3_nt: TGTGCCAGCAGCGGCGGGACAGAACCTTTGACGAACACTGAAGCTTTCTTT; cdr3_aa: CASSGGTEPLTNTEAFF
cdr3_length: 14; j_call: TRBJ1-2; d_call: TRBD1; clone_size: NA; v_call: TRBV6-1; cdr3_nt: TGTGCCAGCAGTGAAACGACAGGGTTCTATGGCTACACCTTC; cdr3_aa: CASSETTGFYGYTF
cdr3_length: 13; j_call: TRBJ2-1; d_call: NA; clone_size: NA; v_call: TRBV27; cdr3_nt: TGTGCCAGCAGAGGACAAGCCTACAATGAGCAGTTCTTC; cdr3_aa: CASRGQAYNEQFF
cdr3_length: 14; j_call: TRBJ2-7; d_call: NA; clone_size: NA; v_call: TRBV7-8; cdr3_nt: TGTGCCAGCAGGCTCCGGGACTTAGAAGGCGAGCAGTACTTC; cdr3_aa: CASRLRDLEGEQYF